This TCR beta chain came from a study of T cells expressing NK-cell markers. For this clonotype: The antigen is unknown.

TCRdb reprocessed the 5' RACE reads and stores each CDR3 protein as one record, lacking DNA. The table lists about 370,000 distinct CDR3 sequences. CDR3 length: 17 amino acids. Germline assignment: CDR1 MNHEY and CDR2 SVGAGI. Study-wide results and limits: The contribution of dominant NKG2C+ clonotypes to CD8+ T cells in roughly 6 donors was roughly 1.0-8%.

This chain uses TRBV6-5 with TRBJ1-5. This TCR was sampled from a woman aged 45-65 years in good health. Material: blood T cells: a sorted CD56 or NKG2C T cell subset, CD4+ or CD8+ T cells, or bulk PBMC T cells (not recorded which). This CDR3 reads CASSSGSPVYSNQPQHF.